The present TCR beta chain was sequenced within a study of T-cell reconstitution after alpha-beta-depleted transplantation in children. Library preparation (for TCRbeta) was performed with unique molecular identifiers. TCRdb re-called the PCR reads with MiXCR, one entry per CDR3 protein. Of approximately 300,000 distinct CDR3 sequences listed, 9.5% to 13% are singletons. Trimming pared 8 bases from V and 1 base from J, leaving 15 bases between. Germline loops: CDR1 MNHNS, CDR2 SASEGT. CDR3 size: 15 residues. This clonotype appeared many times. The sequences come from peripheral blood, collected 180 days after TCRalphabeta/CD19-depleted stem cell transplant. This sequence originates from a male patient between 2 and 9 years old who had a stem cell transplant for chronic granulomatous disease, so the T cells may come from the graft donor. This rearrangement joins TRBV6-1 to TRBJ2-1; a possible D gene is TRBD1 (7 bases). CDR3 nucleotides: TGTGCCAGCGTCGGGGGCAGGGGGTCCTACAATGAGCAGTTCTTC. Protein sequence: CASVGGRGSYNEQFF.